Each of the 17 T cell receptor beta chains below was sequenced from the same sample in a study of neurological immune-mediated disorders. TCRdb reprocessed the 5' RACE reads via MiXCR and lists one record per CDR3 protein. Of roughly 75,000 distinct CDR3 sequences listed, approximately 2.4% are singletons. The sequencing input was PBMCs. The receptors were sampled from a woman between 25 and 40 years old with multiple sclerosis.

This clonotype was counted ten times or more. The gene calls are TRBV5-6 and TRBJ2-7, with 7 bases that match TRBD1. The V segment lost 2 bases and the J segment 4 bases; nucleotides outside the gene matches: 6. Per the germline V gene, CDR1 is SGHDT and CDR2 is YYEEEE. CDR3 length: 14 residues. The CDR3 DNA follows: TGTGCCAGCAGCTTTAGGACAGGAAAATACGAGCAGTACTTC. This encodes CASSFRTGKYEQYF.

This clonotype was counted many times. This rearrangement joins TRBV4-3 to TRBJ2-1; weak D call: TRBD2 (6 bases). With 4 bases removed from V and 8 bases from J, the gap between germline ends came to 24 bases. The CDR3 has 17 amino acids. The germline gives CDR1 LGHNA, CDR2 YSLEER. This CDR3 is CASSPLVAGAGGDEQFF. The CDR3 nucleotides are TGCGCCAGCAGCCCTCTGGTTGCTGGGGCCGGCGGGGATGAGCAGTTCTTC.

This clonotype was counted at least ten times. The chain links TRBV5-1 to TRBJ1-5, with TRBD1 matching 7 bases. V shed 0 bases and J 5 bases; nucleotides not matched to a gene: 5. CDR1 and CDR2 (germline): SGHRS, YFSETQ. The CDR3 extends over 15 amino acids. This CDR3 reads CASSLEGQPDQPQHF. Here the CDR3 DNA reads TGCGCCAGCAGCTTGGAGGGACAGCCAGATCAGCCCCAGCATTTT.

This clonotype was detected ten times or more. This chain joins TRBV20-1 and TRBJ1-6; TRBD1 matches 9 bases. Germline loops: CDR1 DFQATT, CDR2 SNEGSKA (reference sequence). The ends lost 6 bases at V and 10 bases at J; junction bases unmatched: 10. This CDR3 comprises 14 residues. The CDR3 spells CSAGLGQGFSPLHF. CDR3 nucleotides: TGCAGTGCAGGCCTGGGACAGGGTTTCTCACCCCTCCACTTT.

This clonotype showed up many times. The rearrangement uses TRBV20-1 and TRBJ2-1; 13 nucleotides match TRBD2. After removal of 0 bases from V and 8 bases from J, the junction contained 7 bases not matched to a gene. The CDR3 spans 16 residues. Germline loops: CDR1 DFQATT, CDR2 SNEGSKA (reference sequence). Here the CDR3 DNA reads TGCAGTGCTAGAGAATGGACTAGCGGGAGATCCGATGAGCAGTTCTTC. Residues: CSAREWTSGRSDEQFF.

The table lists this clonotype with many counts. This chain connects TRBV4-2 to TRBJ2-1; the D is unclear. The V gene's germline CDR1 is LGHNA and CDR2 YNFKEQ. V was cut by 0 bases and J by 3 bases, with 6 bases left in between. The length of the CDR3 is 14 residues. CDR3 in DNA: TGTGCCAGCAGCCAAGAAGGGTTCTACAATGAGCAGTTCTTC. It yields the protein CASSQEGFYNEQFF.

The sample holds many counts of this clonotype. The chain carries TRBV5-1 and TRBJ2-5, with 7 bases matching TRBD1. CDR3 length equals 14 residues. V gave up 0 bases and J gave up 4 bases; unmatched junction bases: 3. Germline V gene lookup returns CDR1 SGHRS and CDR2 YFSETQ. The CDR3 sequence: CASSLVQGRETQYF. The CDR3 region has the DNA TGCGCCAGCAGCTTGGTACAGGGGAGAGAGACCCAGTACTTC.

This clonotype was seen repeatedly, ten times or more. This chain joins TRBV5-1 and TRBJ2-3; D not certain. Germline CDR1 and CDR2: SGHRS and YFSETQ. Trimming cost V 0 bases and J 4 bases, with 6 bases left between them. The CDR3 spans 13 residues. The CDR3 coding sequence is TGCGCCAGCAGCTTGGAGGTTCCAGATACGCAGTATTTT. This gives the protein CASSLEVPDTQYF. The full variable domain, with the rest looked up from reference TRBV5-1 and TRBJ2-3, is KAGVTQTPRYLIKTRGQQVTLSCSPISGHRSVSWYQQTPGQGLQFLFEYFSETQRNKGNFPGRFSGRQFSNSRSEMNVSTLELGDSALYLCASSLEVPDTQYFGPGTRLTVL.

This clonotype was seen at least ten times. The CDR3: CASSPLGLGNSPLHF. CDR3 sequence (DNA): TGCGCCAGCAGCCCCCTCGGACTTGGTAATTCACCCCTCCACTTT. This chain uses TRBV5-1 with TRBJ1-6; no clear D. The V end was cut by 4 bases, the J end by 6 bases, with 14 bases between. The CDR3 loop spans 15 amino acids. Germline CDR1 is SGHRS and CDR2 is YFSETQ.

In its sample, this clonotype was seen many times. The chain's CDR3 is CASSLVTSNSGANVLTF. In DNA form, the CDR3 reads TGCGCCAGCAGCTTGGTAACATCTAACTCTGGGGCCAACGTCCTGACTTTC. This chain joins TRBV5-1 and TRBJ2-6, with D unclear. The V gene's germline CDR1 is SGHRS and CDR2 YFSETQ. The CDR3 length is 17 residues. Trimming shortened V by 0 bases and J by 0 bases, and 10 bases separated the two germline ends.

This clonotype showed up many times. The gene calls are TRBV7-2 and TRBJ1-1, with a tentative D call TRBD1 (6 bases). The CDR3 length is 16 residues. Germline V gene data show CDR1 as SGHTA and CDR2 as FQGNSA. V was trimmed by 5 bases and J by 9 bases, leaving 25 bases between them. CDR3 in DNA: TGTGCCAGCAGCACCCACCAGGGGACGATAAGGTCCAAAGCTTTCTTT. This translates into CASSTHQGTIRSKAFF.

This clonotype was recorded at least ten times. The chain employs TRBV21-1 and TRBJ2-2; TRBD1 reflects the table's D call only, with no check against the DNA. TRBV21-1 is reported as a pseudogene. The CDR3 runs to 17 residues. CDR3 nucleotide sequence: TGTGCCGGGCCCGGGACCATAGCCCGGGGGGTGACCGGGGAGCTGTTTTTT. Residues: CAGPGTIARGVTGELFF.

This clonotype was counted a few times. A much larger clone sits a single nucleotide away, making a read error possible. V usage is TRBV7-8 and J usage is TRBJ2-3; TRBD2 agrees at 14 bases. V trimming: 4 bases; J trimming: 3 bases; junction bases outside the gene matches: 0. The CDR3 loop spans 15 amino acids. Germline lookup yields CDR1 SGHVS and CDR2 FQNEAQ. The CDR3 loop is CASSWTSGRTDTQYF. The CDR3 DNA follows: TGTGCCAGCAGCTGGACTAGCGGGAGGACAGATACGCAGTATTTT.

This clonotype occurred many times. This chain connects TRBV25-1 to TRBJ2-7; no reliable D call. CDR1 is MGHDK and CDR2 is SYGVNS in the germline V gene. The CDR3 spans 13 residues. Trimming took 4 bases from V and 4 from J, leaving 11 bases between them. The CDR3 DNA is TGTGCCAGCAGTGCCCCAGTCATGTACGAGCAGTACTTC. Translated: CASSAPVMYEQYF.

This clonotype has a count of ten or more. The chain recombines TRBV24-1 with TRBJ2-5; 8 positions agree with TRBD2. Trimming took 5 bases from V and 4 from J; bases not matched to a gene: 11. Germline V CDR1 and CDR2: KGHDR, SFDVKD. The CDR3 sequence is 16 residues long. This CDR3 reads CATSATTGGPRETQYF. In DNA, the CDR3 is TGTGCCACCAGTGCTACCACGGGAGGGCCTAGAGAGACCCAGTACTTC.

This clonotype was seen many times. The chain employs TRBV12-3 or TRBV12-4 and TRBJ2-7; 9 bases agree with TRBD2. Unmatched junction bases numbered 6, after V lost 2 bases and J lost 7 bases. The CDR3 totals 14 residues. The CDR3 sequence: CASSLSAGGREQYF. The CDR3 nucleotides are TGTGCCAGCAGTTTATCAGCGGGAGGTCGGGAGCAGTACTTC.

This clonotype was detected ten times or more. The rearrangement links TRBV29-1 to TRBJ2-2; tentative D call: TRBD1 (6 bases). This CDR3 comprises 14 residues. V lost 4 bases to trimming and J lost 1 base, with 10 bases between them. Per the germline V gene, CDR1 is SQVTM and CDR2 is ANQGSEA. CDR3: CSVVPGQNTGELFF. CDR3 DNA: TGCAGCGTTGTTCCGGGACAGAACACCGGGGAGCTGTTTTTT.